This TCR beta chain was captured by sequencing in a study of memory CD4+ T cells and cytomegalovirus serostatus. The wider study: This sample comes from healthy Belgian adults, 9 CMV seropositive, approximately 25 seronegative.

In the original workflow: Out-of-frame sequences were removed, leaving some 2 million distinct TCRbeta sequences. The assay was immunoSEQ multiplex PCR, and TCRdb's table has in-frame clones only and misses some. V and J calls and clone size are given by that table; D and trimming were obtained from the DNA. The sample records roughly 56,000 clones, about four fifths being singletons. The sort gate was single viable CD3+CD4+CD8-CD45RO+ cells for memory CD4+ T cells. CD4+ T cells were isolated by positive magnetic selection. The CDR3 contains 12 residues. The germline V gene has CDR1 GTSNPN and CDR2 SVGIG (reference sequence). V shed 3 bases and J shed 2 bases, with 5 bases lying between them. General observations from the study: Each of around 69 CMV-associated TCRbeta sequences occurred in one to five individuals.

About this clone itself: What it binds is not known.

The receptor was isolated from an adult in good health and CMV-seronegative. The V call is TRBV30, the J call TRBJ1-3; no definite D call. Sequencing was carried out using memory CD4+ T cells from blood. In nucleotides, the CDR3 is TGTGCCTGGAGGGAAGCTGGAAACACCATATATTTT. Its protein is CAWREAGNTIYF.